A single T cell receptor beta chain is shown here with its context. What it binds is not known. The authors made TCR beta cDNA libraries by 5'RACE template switching. This switching added a universal primer site and UMIs. Reanalyzing the 5' RACE reads, TCRdb keeps one entry per CDR3 protein, without DNA. The listing records about 410,000 distinct CDR3 sequences. The data stem from a study of T cells expressing NK-cell markers. Study outcomes and limitations: These same clonotypes (in four donors) also led the CD3+CD56-NKG2C+ fraction.

CDR1 GTSNPN and CDR2 SVGIG come from the germline V gene (reference sequence). The CDR3 contains 18 residues. The chain joins TRBV30 to TRBJ2-1; there is no DNA to check the TCRdb D call of TRBD1. Specimen: blood T cells: a sorted CD56 or NKG2C T cell subset, CD4+ or CD8+ T cells, or bulk PBMC T cells (not recorded which). The receptor was isolated from a woman aged 50 to 60 in good health. This chain's CDR3 is CAWSEGVPRRSSYNEQFF. Full variable domain (remainder filled in from reference TRBV30 and TRBJ2-1): SQTIHQWPATLVQPVGSPLSLECTVEGTSNPNLYWYRQAAGRGLQLLFYSVGIGQISSEVPQNLSASRPQDRQFILSSKKLLLSDSGFYLCAWSEGVPRRSSYNEQFFGPGTRLTVL.